What follows is one T cell receptor beta chain and its context. Original handling: From reference gene primer amplification, estimates of nucleated cell counts were derived. Clones were read by immunoSEQ multiplex PCR, and TCRdb kept only the in-frame ones, dropping some. From that table come the V and J calls and clone size; the DNA was used to work out D and trimming. The table shows around 94,000 clones, with 65% to 90% occurring only once. This entry is derived from a study of blood T cell repertoires in COVID-19. Study-level background: There were acute and convalescent COVID-19 samples, and they came from the United States, Italy and Spain.

The origin of this receptor is a man older than 75 with acute or convalescent COVID-19. The sample comprised peripheral blood.

CDR3 loop: CASKRLAATGELFF. The CDR3 coding sequence is TGTGCCAGCAAGCGACTAGCAGCCACCGGGGAGCTGTTTTTT. The V gene is TRBV2, the J gene TRBJ2-2, with 7 positions matching TRBD2. With 7 bases clipped from V and 4 bases from J, the junction kept 6 bases outside the gene matches. The CDR3 consists of 14 residues. In germline, CDR1 is SNHLY, CDR2 FYNNEI.